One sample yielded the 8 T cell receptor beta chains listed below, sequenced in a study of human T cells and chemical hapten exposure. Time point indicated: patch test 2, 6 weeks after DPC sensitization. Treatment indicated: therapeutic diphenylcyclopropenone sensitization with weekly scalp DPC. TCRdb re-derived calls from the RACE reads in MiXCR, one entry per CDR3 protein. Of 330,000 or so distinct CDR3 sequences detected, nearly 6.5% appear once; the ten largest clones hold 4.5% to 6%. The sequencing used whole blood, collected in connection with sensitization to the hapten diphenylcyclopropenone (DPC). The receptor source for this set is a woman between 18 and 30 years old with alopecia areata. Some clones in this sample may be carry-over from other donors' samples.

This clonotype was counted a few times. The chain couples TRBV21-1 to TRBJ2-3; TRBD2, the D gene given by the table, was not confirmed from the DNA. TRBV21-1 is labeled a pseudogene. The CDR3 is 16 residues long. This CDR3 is CASNTGPFGDTDTQYF. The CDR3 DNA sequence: TGTGCCAGCAATACCGGCCCGTTTGGAGACACAGATACGCAGTATTTT.

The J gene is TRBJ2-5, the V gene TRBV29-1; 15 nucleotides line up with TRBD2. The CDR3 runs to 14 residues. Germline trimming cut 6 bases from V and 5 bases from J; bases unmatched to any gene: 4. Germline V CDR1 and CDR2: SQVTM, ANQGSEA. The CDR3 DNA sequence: TGCAGCGTGGGGACTAGCGGGGGGTTGGAGACCCAGTACTTC. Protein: CSVGTSGGLETQYF.

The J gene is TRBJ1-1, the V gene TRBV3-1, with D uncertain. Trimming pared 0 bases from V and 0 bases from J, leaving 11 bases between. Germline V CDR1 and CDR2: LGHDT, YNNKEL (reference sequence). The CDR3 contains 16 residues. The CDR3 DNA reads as TGTGCCAGCAGCCAAGAACACGGGCGGCTGAACACTGAAGCTTTCTTT. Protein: CASSQEHGRLNTEAFF.

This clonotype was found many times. CDR3 amino acids: CASSLAGRRGNQPQHF. The CDR3 coding sequence is TGTGCCAGCAGTTTAGCCGGGAGGAGAGGCAATCAGCCCCAGCATTTT. The chain joins TRBV27 to TRBJ1-5; D gene uncertain. Trimming stripped 2 bases from V and 2 bases from J, with 13 bases between. Germline V CDR1 and CDR2: MNHEY, SMNVEV (reference sequence). The CDR3 totals 16 residues.

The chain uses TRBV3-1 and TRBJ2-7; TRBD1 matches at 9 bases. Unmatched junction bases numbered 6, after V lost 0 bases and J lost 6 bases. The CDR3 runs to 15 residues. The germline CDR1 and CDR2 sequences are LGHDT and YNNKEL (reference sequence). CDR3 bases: TGTGCCAGCAGCCAAGATGGGACAGGGTTTTCCGAGCAGTACTTC. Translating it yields CASSQDGTGFSEQYF.

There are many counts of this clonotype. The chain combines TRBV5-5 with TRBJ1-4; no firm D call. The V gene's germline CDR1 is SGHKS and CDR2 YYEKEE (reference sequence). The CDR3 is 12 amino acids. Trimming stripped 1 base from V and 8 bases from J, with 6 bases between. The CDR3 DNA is TGTGCCAGCAGCTTGATTGCCGAAAAACTGTTTTTT. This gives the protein CASSLIAEKLFF.

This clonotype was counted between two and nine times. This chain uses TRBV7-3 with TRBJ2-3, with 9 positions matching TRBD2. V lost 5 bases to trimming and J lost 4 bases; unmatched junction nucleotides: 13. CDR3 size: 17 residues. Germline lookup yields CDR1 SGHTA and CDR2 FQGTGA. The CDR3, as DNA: TGTGCCAGCAGCCACCACCCCTGGCGGGGGGGAGCAGATACGCAGTATTTT. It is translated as CASSHHPWRGGADTQYF. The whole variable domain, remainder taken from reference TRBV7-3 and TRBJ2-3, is GAGVSQTPSNKVTEKGKYVELRCDPISGHTALYWYRQSLGQGPEFLIYFQGTGAADDSGLPNDRFFAVRPEGSVSTLKIQRTERGDSAVYLCASSHHPWRGGADTQYFGPGTRLTVL.

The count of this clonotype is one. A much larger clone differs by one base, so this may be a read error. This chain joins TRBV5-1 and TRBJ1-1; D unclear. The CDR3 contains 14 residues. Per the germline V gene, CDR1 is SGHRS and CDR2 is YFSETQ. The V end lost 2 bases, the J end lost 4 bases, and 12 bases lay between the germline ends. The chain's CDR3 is CASSLMGPGTEAFF. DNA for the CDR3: TGCGCCAGCAGCTTAATGGGCCCGGGCACTGAAGCTTTCTTT.